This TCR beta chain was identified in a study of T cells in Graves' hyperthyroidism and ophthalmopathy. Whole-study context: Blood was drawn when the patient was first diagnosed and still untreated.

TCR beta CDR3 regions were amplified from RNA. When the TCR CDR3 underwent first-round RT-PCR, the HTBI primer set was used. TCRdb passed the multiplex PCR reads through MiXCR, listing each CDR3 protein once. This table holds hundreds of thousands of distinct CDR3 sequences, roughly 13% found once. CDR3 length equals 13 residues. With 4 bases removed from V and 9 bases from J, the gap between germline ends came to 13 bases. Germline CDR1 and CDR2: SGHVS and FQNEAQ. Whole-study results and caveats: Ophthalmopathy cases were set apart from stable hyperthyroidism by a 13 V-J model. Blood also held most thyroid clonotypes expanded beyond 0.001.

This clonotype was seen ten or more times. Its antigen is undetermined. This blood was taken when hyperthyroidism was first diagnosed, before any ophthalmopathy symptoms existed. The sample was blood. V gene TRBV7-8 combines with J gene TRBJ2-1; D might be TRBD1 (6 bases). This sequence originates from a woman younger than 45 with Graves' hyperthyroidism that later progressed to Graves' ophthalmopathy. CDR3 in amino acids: CASSSHRDGEQFF. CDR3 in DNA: TGTGCCAGCAGCTCCCACAGGGACGGTGAGCAGTTCTTC.